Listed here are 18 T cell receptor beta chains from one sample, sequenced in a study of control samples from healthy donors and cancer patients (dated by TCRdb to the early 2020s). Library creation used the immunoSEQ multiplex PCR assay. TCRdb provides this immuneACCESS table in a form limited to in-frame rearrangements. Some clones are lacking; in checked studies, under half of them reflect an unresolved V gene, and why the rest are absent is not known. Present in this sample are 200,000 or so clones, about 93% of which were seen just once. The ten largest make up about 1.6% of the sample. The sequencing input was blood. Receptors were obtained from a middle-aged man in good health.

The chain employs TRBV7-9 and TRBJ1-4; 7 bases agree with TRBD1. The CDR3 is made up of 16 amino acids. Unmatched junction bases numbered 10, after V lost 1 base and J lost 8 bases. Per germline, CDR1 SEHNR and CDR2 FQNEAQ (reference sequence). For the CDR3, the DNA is TGTGCCAGCAGCTTAGGTTCCGTAACAGGGGTGGAAAAACTGTTTTTT. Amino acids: CASSLGSVTGVEKLFF. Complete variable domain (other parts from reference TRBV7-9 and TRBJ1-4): DTGVSQNPRHKITKRGQNVTFRCDPISEHNRLYWYRQTLGQGPEFLTYFQNEAQLEKSRLLSDRFSAERPKGSFSTLEIQRTEQGDSAMYLCASSLGSVTGVEKLFFGSGTQLSVL.

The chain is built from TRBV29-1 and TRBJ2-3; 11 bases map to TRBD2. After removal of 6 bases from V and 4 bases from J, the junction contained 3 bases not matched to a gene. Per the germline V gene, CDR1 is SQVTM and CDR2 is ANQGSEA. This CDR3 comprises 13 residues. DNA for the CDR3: TGCAGCGTATTTAGCGGGGGGGCAGATACGCAGTATTTT. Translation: CSVFSGGADTQYF.

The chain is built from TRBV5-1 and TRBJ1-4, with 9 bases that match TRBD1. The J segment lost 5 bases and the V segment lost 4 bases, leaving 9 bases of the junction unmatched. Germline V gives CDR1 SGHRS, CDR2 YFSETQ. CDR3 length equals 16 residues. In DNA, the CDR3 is TGCGCCAGCAGCCCCGGGACAGGGACTTTAAATGAAAAACTGTTTTTT. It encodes CASSPGTGTLNEKLFF.

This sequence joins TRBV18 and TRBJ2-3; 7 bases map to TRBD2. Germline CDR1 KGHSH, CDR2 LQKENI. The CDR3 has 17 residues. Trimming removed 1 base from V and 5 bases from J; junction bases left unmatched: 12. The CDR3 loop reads CASSPLASGFDKDTQYF. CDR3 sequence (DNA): TGTGCCAGCTCACCACTAGCTAGCGGCTTTGATAAAGATACGCAGTATTTT.

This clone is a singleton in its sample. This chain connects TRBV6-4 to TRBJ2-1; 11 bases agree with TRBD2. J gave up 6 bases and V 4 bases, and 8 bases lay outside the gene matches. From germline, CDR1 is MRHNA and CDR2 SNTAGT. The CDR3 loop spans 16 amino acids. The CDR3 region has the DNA TGTGCCAGCAGTGCCGCAGGGACTAGCGGAAGCAATGAGCAGTTCTTC. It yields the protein CASSAAGTSGSNEQFF.

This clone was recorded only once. The CDR3 sequence: CASSQEGTGGGEAFF. In DNA, the CDR3 is TGTGCCAGCAGCCAAGAAGGGACCGGAGGAGGTGAAGCTTTCTTT. V is TRBV4-2 and J is TRBJ1-1; D is perhaps TRBD1 (5 bases). Between the trimmed V and J ends, which lost 0 bases and 7 bases, there was a span of 15 bases. Germline V gene sequence: CDR1 LGHNA, CDR2 YNFKEQ. The CDR3 contains 15 residues.

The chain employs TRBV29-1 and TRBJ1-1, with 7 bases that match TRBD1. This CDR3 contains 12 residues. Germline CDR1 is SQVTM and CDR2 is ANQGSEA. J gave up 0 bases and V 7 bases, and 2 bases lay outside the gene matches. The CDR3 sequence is CSADRVNTEAFF. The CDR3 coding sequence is TGCAGCGCTGACAGGGTGAACACTGAAGCTTTCTTT.

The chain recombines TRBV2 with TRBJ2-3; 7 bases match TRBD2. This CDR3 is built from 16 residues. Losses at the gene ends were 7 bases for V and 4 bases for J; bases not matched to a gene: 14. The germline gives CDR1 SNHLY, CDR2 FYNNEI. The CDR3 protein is CASTRDGGRRADTQYF. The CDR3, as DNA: TGTGCCAGCACTCGGGACGGGGGGAGAAGGGCAGATACGCAGTATTTT.

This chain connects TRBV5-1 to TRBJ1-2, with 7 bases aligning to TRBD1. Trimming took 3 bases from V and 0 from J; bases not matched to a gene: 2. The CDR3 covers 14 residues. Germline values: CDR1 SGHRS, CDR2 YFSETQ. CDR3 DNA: TGCGCCAGCAGCTACGACAGGGCTAACTATGGCTACACCTTC. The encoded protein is CASSYDRANYGYTF.

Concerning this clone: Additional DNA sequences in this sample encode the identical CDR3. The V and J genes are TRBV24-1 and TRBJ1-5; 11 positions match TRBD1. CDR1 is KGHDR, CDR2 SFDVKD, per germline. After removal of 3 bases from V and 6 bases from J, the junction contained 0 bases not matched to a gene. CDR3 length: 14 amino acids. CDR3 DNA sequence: TGTGCCACCAGTGATGGGACAGGGGGTCAGCCCCAGCATTTT. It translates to CATSDGTGGQPQHF.

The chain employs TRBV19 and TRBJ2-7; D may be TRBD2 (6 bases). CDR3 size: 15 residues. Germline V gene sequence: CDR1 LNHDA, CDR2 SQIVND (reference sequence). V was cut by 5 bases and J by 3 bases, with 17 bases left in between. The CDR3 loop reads CASSPMEGFGYEQYF. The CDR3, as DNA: TGTGCCAGTAGTCCCATGGAGGGGTTCGGCTACGAGCAGTACTTC.

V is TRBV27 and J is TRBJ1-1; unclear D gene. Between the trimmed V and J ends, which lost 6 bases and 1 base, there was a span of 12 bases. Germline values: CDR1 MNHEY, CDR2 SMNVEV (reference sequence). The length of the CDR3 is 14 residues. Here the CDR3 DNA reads TGTGCCAGCAGAAGCCCCCAAGCGAACACTGAAGCTTTCTTT. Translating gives CASRSPQANTEAFF.

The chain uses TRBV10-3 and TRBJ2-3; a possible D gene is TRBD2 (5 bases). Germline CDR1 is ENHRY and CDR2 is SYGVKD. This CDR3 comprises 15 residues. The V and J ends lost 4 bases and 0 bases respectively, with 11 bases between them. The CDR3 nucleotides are TGTGCCATCAGTGTATCGTGGGAGAGCACAGATACGCAGTATTTT. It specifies CAISVSWESTDTQYF.

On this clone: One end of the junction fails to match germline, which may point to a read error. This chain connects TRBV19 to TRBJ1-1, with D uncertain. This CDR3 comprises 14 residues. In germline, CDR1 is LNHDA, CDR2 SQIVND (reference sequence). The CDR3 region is CASSLEGYDTEAFF. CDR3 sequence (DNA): TGTGCCAGTAGTTTAGAAGGGTATGACACTGAAGCTTTCTTT.

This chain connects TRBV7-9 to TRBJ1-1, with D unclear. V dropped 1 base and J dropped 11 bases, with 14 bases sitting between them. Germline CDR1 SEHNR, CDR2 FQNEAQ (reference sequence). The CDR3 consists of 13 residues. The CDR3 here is CASSLGPEMVAFF. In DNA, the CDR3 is TGTGCCAGCAGCTTAGGGCCCGAGATGGTGGCTTTCTTT.

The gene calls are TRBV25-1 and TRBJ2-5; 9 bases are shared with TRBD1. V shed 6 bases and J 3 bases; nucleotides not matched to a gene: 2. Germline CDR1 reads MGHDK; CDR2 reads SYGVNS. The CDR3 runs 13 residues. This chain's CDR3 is CASRRTGEETQYF. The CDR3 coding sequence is TGTGCCAGCAGAAGGACAGGGGAAGAGACCCAGTACTTC.

CDR3 residues: CASSRGAKNIQYF. Here the CDR3 DNA reads TGTGCCAGTAGTAGGGGAGCCAAAAACATTCAGTACTTC. The chain recombines TRBV19 with TRBJ2-4; D gene uncertain. The CDR3 spans 13 residues. V shed 4 bases and J shed 0 bases, with 4 bases lying between them. CDR1 and CDR2 from the germline V gene are LNHDA and SQIVND (reference sequence).

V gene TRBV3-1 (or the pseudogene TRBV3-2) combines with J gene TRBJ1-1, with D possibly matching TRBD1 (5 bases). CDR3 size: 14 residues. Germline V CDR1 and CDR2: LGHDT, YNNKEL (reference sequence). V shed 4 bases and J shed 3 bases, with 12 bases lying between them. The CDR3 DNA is TGTGCCAGCAGCCCTCGCGGGGGGGACACTGAAGCTTTCTTT. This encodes CASSPRGGDTEAFF.